The source of this T cell receptor (beta chain) is a study of regulatory T cells in long-lasting Graves disease. Study-wide findings and caveats: Segments TRBV28, TRBJ1-2 and TRBJ2-5 showed preferential usage in persistent disease.

As to time point: newly diagnosed GD, antithyroid drugs for less than 3 months. The TCR library used RNA extracted from PBMCs. All patients originated from an endocrinology department located in Xi'an, China. This clonotype was counted many times. The antigen remains undetermined. Both iRepertoire HTBI primers and Arm-PCR of CDR3 regions were used to build the TCR beta libraries. As handled by the study authors: Identified across the samples were over 50 TRBV segments and over twelve TRBJ segments. TCRdb re-derived calls from the multiplex PCR reads in MiXCR, one entry per CDR3 protein. TCRdb, rather than the study authors, made the V and J calls. The sample holds approximately 400,000 distinct CDR3 sequences, about 16% seen once. This CDR3 has 16 amino acids. Germline V CDR1 and CDR2: DFQATT, SNEGSKA (reference sequence). J lost 1 base, V lost 0 bases, and 7 bases had no gene match.

The sequence derives from a female donor with Graves disease. The material sequenced was peripheral blood mononuclear cells (PBMCs), taken at new diagnosis, from a patient treated with antithyroid drugs. J is TRBJ2-5 and V is TRBV20-1; 8 bases are shared with TRBD2. CDR3 amino acids: CSAREENSGTQETQYF. In nucleotides, the CDR3 is TGCAGTGCTAGAGAAGAGAATAGCGGGACCCAAGAGACCCAGTACTTC.